The clone carrying this T cell receptor (beta chain) was picked up one time. Its cognate antigen is unknown. Time point denoted: late/post reinfection, 12 to 24 weeks after detection. TCR sequencing was done directly ex vivo on sorted cells, without expansion in vitro. This sample is part of a study of memory CD8 T cells in hepatitis C reinfection. Study in general: After reinfection, two primary-infection resolvers became chronically infected.

The germline CDR1 and CDR2 sequences are SGHNT and YYREEE (reference sequence). Trimming cost V 3 bases and J 5 bases; bases outside gene matches: 7. The CDR3 runs 16 residues. The method was immunoSEQ multiplex PCR; TCRdb's version includes in-frame clones alone and lacks a portion of them. The repertoire holds 46,000 or so clones, with 89% as singletons. Regarding the study as a whole: Conclusions on public clonotypes and secondary clearance were not definitive with a handful of donors.

The rearrangement links TRBV5-4 to TRBJ2-5, with 13 bases fitting TRBD2. Sequenced input: naive CD8+ T cells sorted from blood. The source is a man between 18 and 35 years old with hepatitis C virus infection. CDR3 in amino acids: CASSSGLAGVWETQYF. CDR3 in DNA: TGTGCCAGCAGCTCCGGACTAGCGGGGGTGTGGGAGACCCAGTACTTC. Looking up the rest from reference TRBV5-4 and TRBJ2-5 gives the full variable domain: ETGVTQSPTHLIKTRGQQVTLRCSSQSGHNTVSWYQQALGQGPQFIFQYYREEENGRGNFPPRFSGLQFPNYSSELNVNALELDDSALYLCASSSGLAGVWETQYFGPGTRLLVL.